The sequence of this T cell receptor beta chain was determined in a study of T cell responses to AZD1222 COVID-19 vaccine. The germline V gene has CDR1 KGHSH and CDR2 LQKENI. Trimming cost V 3 bases and J 6 bases; bases outside gene matches: 1. The length of the CDR3 is 15 residues. Sequencing used immunoSEQ multiplex PCR; TCRdb keeps in-frame clones, though not all of them. The table has some 110,000 clones, roughly 88% seen once; the top ten hold 5% to 5.5%. This clonotype originated in an adult in good health. The genes are TRBV18 and TRBJ1-6; 11 bases are a match to TRBD1. The starting material was peripheral blood, obtained on day 0 of AZD1222 vaccination. The CDR3 DNA sequence: TGTGCCAGCTCACCCGGGACAGGGGGTAATTCACCCCTCCACTTT. It is translated as CASSPGTGGNSPLHF.